The 14 T cell receptor beta chains below all came from one sample that was sequenced in a study of Ad26.COV2.S vaccination and SARS-CoV-2 variants. Clones were sequenced by immunoSEQ multiplex PCR, and TCRdb holds only the in-frame ones, with some missing. The sample yields 300,000 to 400,000 clones, 86% seen once. Treatment described: around 19 received Ad26.COV2.S at low or high dose, single or two shots; about five received placebo; per-sample allocation not given. Day 63 following the first vaccine or placebo injection was when the samples were taken. Sequencing used peripheral blood, obtained in a trial of Ad26.COV2.S vaccine versus placebo. These receptors were collected from a person aged 18-65 years who received the Ad26.COV2.S COVID-19 vaccine or a placebo.

Only a few counts were recorded for this clone. The chain is built from TRBV7-9 and TRBJ2-2; TRBD2 matches at 8 bases. This CDR3 has 16 residues. CDR1 is SEHNR and CDR2 is FQNEAQ in the germline V gene (reference sequence). V shed 5 bases, J shed 5 bases, and the junction held 10 bases outside the gene matches. CDR3 protein: CASSPWRGARTGELFF. Written as DNA, the CDR3 is TGTGCCAGCAGCCCGTGGCGGGGGGCAAGGACCGGGGAGCTGTTTTTT.

This clone has only a few counts. The rearrangement uses TRBV11-2 and TRBJ2-7; perhaps TRBD1 as D (5 bases). This CDR3 region has 13 residues. Germline V gene sequence: CDR1 SGHAT, CDR2 FQNNGV. V was clipped by 6 bases and J by 1 base, with 10 bases between them. In nucleotides, the CDR3 is TGTGCCAGCAGTTCGACAGTTTCCTACGAGCAGTACTTC. Protein sequence: CASSSTVSYEQYF. Filled out from reference TRBV11-2 and TRBJ2-7, the complete variable domain reads EAGVAQSPRYKIIEKRQSVAFWCNPISGHATLYWYQQILGQGPKLLIQFQNNGVVDDSQLPKDRFSAERLKGVDSTLKIQPAKLEDSAVYLCASSSTVSYEQYFGPGTRLTVT.

The J gene is TRBJ2-1, the V gene TRBV11-2; 7 bases align to TRBD2. The CDR3 is 16 residues long. CDR1 is SGHAT and CDR2 is FQNNGV in the germline V gene. After removal of 1 base from V and 5 bases from J, the junction contained 8 bases not matched to a gene. In nucleotides, the CDR3 is TGTGCCAGCAGCTTAGGGTCAGCGGGAAGACACAATGAGCAGTTCTTC. Residues: CASSLGSAGRHNEQFF.

The chain carries TRBV18 and TRBJ2-1; D is ambiguous. The CDR3 length is 12 residues. V lost 8 bases and J 5 bases, leaving 10 bases between the germline ends. Germline lookup yields CDR1 KGHSH and CDR2 LQKENI. CDR3 in amino acids: CASTQRNNEQFF. The CDR3, as DNA: TGTGCCAGCACACAAAGGAACAATGAGCAGTTCTTC.

This clone was seen a few times. This rearrangement joins TRBV6-1 to TRBJ1-5; no clear D gene. Trimming removed 3 bases at V and 5 bases at J, with 11 bases between. CDR3 length: 14 amino acids. Per the germline V gene, CDR1 is MNHNS and CDR2 is SASEGT. This chain's CDR3 is CASSEMLIHQPQHF. The CDR3 region has the DNA TGTGCCAGCAGTGAGATGCTTATCCATCAGCCCCAGCATTTT.

The genes are TRBV4-2 and TRBJ2-5, with 8 bases lining up with TRBD2. Looked up from germline, CDR1 is LGHNA and CDR2 is YNFKEQ. The CDR3 is 17 residues long. V gave up 0 bases and J gave up 1 base; unmatched junction bases: 7. This CDR3 is CASSQEGSGSFQETQYF. The CDR3 DNA sequence: TGTGCCAGCAGCCAAGAAGGGAGCGGGAGTTTCCAAGAGACCCAGTACTTC.

The chain links TRBV7-9 to TRBJ2-5; TRBD1 matches at 7 bases. The CDR3 runs to 13 residues. Unmatched junction bases numbered 2, after V lost 2 bases and J lost 5 bases. Germline V gene sequence: CDR1 SEHNR, CDR2 FQNEAQ (reference sequence). CDR3 nucleotides: TGTGCCAGCAGCTTAAGGGGGCCGGAGACCCAGTACTTC. Protein product: CASSLRGPETQYF.

This chain uses TRBV6-1 with TRBJ2-6, with TRBD1 identical over 7 bases. J gave up 0 bases and V 2 bases, and 7 bases lay outside the gene matches. This CDR3 has 18 residues. Germline V gene data show CDR1 as MNHNS and CDR2 as SASEGT. This CDR3 reads CASSEFGTVSSGANVLTF. CDR3 nucleotides: TGTGCCAGCAGTGAATTTGGGACAGTATCCTCTGGGGCCAACGTCCTGACTTTC.

V gene TRBV6-2 or TRBV6-3 combines with J gene TRBJ2-1, with D perhaps matching TRBD1 or TRBD2 (7 bases each). The V and J ends lost 2 bases and 6 bases respectively, with 23 bases between them. Germline V gives CDR1 MNHEY, CDR2 SVGEGT. This CDR3 comprises 18 residues. This CDR3 reads CASSYLPTGKREGNEQFF. CDR3 in DNA: TGTGCCAGCAGTTACCTCCCGACAGGGAAAAGGGAGGGCAATGAGCAGTTCTTC.

The rearrangement joins TRBV12-1 to TRBJ1-1; the table assigns TRBD1, which was not confirmed against the DNA. TRBV12-1 is assigned pseudogene status. The length of the CDR3 is 15 residues. The CDR3 here is CASSSGTPWNTEAFF. The CDR3 DNA is TGTGCCAGCAGCTCCGGGACACCTTGGAACACTGAAGCTTTCTTT.

The CDR3 DNA sequence: TGTGCCATCAGCTATGGGACAGGGAGAAATCAGCCCCAGCATTTT. Its protein is CAISYGTGRNQPQHF. The V and J genes are TRBV10-3 and TRBJ1-5; 9 bases are shared with TRBD1. With V trimmed by 6 bases and J by 4 bases, 7 bases remained unmatched. This CDR3 spans 15 amino acids. CDR1 and CDR2 from the germline V gene are ENHRY and SYGVKD.

There are many counts of this clone. The gene calls are TRBV3-1 (or the pseudogene TRBV3-2) and TRBJ1-5; D gene ambiguous. The ends were cut back, 2 bases at V and 1 base at J, with 6 bases in the middle. Germline CDR1 and CDR2: LGHDT and YNNKEL (reference sequence). The CDR3 is made up of 14 amino acids. The CDR3 DNA reads TGTGCCAGCAGCCAACATGAAAGCAATCAGCCCCAGCATTTT. It yields the protein CASSQHESNQPQHF.

V and J are TRBV7-9 and TRBJ2-7, with D perhaps being TRBD1 or TRBD2 (5 bases each). Trimming pared 1 base from V and 7 bases from J, leaving 17 bases between. The germline V gene encodes CDR1 SEHNR and CDR2 FQNEAQ (reference sequence). This CDR3 is built from 15 residues. DNA of the CDR3: TGTGCCAGCAGCTTAGGGGGGACCGTACTCGGGGAGCAGTACTTC. Translating gives CASSLGGTVLGEQYF.

Comments on this clone: This sample also contains other DNA sequences that code for the same CDR3. This chain joins TRBV27 and TRBJ1-5, with TRBD1 matching over 8 bases. V lost 5 bases to trimming and J lost 4 bases; unmatched junction nucleotides: 4. CDR3 length: 14 residues. The germline V gene encodes CDR1 MNHEY and CDR2 SMNVEV (reference sequence). The CDR3 spells CASSLTGGNQPQHF. The CDR3 nucleotides are TGTGCCAGCAGTCTCACAGGGGGAAATCAGCCCCAGCATTTT.